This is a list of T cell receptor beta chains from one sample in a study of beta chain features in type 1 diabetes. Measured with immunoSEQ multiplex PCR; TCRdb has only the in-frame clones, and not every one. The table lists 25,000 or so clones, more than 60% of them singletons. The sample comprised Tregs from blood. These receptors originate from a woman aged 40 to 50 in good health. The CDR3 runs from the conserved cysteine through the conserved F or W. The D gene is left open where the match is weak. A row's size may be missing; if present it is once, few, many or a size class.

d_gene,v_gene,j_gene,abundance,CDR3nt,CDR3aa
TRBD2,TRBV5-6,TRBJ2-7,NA,TGTGCCAGCAGCCTGCCGAGTGGTAGCGGGGGGGGTTACGAGCAGTACTTC,CASSLPSGSGGGYEQYF
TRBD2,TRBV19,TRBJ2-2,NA,TGTGCCAGTACCCAAATCGGAGGAGCGGGGACCGGGGAGCTGTTTTTT,CASTQIGGAGTGELFF
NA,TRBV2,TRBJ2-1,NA,TGTGCCAGCACCGAATCGGGTGTGGGCTACAATGAGCAGTTCTTC,CASTESGVGYNEQFF
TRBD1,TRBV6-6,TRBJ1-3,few,TGTGCCAGCAGCTCGGGACAGGCTGGAAACACCATATATTTT,CASSSGQAGNTIYF
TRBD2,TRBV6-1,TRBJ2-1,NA,TGTGCCAGCAAGGGTCGTGGCGGGGGGGCCTCTGAGCAGTTCTTC,CASKGRGGGASEQFF
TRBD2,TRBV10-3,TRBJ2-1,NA,TGTGCCATAGCCGGGACTAGCCGAAATGAGCAGTTCTTC,CAIAGTSRNEQFF
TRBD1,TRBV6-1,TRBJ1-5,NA,TGTGCCAGCAGGGGCAAGGGGGCCGGCAATCAGCCCCAGCATTTT,CASRGKGAGNQPQHF
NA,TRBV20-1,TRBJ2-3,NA,TGCAGTGCTAGGCATCGGGATACGCAGTATTTT,CSARHRDTQYF
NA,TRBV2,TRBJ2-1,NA,TGTGCCAGCCGCGGGGTTAACTCCTACAATGAGCAGTTCTTC,CASRGVNSYNEQFF
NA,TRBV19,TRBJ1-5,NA,TGTGCCAGTAGTATAGAGGGCAGGTATCAGCCCCAGCATTTT,CASSIEGRYQPQHF
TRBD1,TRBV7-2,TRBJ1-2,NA,TGTGCCAGCAGCTTGGGACAGGGGATATCGTATGGCTACACCTTC,CASSLGQGISYGYTF
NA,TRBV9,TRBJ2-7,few,TGTGCCAGCAGCGTAGCCCCACAGGGCCGTTACGAGCAGTACTTC,CASSVAPQGRYEQYF
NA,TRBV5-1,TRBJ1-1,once,TGCGCCAGCAGCGCCTCCGGGGGAGTCATGAACACTGAAGCTTTCTTT,CASSASGGVMNTEAFF
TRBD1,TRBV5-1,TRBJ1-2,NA,TGCGCCAGCAGCTTGGCCGGAACAGGGGGCTATGGCTACACCTTC,CASSLAGTGGYGYTF
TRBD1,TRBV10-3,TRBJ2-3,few,TGTGCCATCAGGGCCCCCTCCGGGACAGCCCAGAACACAGATACGCAGTATTTT,CAIRAPSGTAQNTDTQYF
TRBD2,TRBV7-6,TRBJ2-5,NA,TGTGCCAGCAGCTTTCGGGTAGCGGGGGGGGATGGAGAGACCCAGTACTTC,CASSFRVAGGDGETQYF
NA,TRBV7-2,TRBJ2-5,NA,TGTGCCAGCAGCTTATGGAGAGAGACCCAGTACTTC,CASSLWRETQYF
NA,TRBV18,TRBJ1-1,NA,TGTGCCAGCTCGCCGGTCCGGTCTGAGGCCACTGAAGCTTTCTTT,CASSPVRSEATEAFF
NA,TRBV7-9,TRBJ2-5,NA,TGTGCCAGCAGCTTAGCGGTTGGGGGCGTATCGGAGACCCAGTACTTC,CASSLAVGGVSETQYF
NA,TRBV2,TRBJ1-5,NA,TGTGCCAGCAGTGCGGGATACTGGTCTCAGCCCCAGCATTTT,CASSAGYWSQPQHF
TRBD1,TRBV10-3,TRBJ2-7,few,TGTGCCATCAGTGAAGAGACTCCGGGACAGGGGGCTTCCTACGAGCAGTACTTC,CAISEETPGQGASYEQYF
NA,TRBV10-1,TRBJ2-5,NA,TGCGCCGGCTCGGAGGGACAGACCCAGTACTTC,CAGSEGQTQYF
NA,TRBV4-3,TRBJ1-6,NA,TGCGCCAGCAGCTGGGGGAGGGGTTTTCATAATTCACCCCTCCACTTT,CASSWGRGFHNSPLHF